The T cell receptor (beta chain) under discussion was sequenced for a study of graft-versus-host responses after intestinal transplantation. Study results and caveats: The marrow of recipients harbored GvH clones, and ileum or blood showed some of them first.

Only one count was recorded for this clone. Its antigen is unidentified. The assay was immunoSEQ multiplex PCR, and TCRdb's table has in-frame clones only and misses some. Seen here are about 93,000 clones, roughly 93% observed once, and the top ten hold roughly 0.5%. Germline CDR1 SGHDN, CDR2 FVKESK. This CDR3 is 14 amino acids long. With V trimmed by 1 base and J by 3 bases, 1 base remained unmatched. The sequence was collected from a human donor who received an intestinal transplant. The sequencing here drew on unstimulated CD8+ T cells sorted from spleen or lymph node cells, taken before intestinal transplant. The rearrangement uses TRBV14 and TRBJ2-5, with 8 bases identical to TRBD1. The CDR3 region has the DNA TGTGCCAGCAGCCAAGTGGACAGGGAAGAGACCCAGTACTTC. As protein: CASSQVDREETQYF.